This is a list of T cell receptor beta chains from one sample in a study of cytotoxic CD8 clonotypes in ibrutinib-treated CLL. TCRdb's copy holds only in-frame clones and misses some; the assay was immunoSEQ multiplex PCR. The data contain roughly 97,000 clones, around four fifths of them singletons. Sample: PBMCs, taken after 12 months of ibrutinib treatment. The receptors were gathered from a human donor with chronic lymphocytic leukemia. CDR3s include the opening cysteine and the closing phenylalanine or tryptophan. The D gene is left open where the match is weak. Some rows have no size entry. The others give once, few or many, or a class for an expanded clone.

TRBD1 - TRBJ1-2 TRBV5-1 CASSFSGDRNGYTF TGCGCCAGCAGCTTTTCCGGGGACAGGAATGGCTACACCTTC
TRBD2 - TRBJ2-3 TRBV27 CASSRRGWTSGGSDTQYF TGTGCCAGCAGTCGGAGAGGCTGGACTAGCGGGGGGTCAGATACGCAGTATTTT
- - TRBJ2-2 TRBV6-5 CASSYHGYENTGELFF TGTGCCAGCAGTTACCACGGTTACGAGAACACCGGGGAGCTGTTTTTT
- - TRBJ1-3 TRBV5-4 CASSGSGGDVQGNTIYF TGTGCCAGCAGCGGATCGGGGGGAGACGTGCAAGGAAACACCATATATTTT
- - TRBJ1-1 TRBV10-3 CAISEVQNTEAFF TGTGCCATCAGTGAGGTCCAGAACACTGAAGCTTTCTTT
TRBD1 few TRBJ2-7 TRBV5-1 CASNRDSNYEQYF TGCGCCAGCAACCGGGACAGCAACTACGAGCAGTACTTC
TRBD1 - TRBJ1-4 TRBV5-1 CASSLGGTGRGEKLFF TGCGCCAGCAGCTTGGGAGGGACAGGGCGAGGTGAAAAACTGTTTTTT
TRBD2 - TRBJ2-1 TRBV15 CATSRSSGSSYNEQFF TGTGCCACCAGCAGGTCTAGCGGAAGCTCCTACAATGAGCAGTTCTTC
TRBD2 - TRBJ2-7 TRBV30 CAWSLGTSGGASDEQYF TGTGCCTGGAGTCTAGGGACTAGCGGGGGGGCTAGCGACGAGCAGTACTTC
- once TRBJ1-1 TRBV6-1 CASSVGGSNTEAFF TGTGCCAGCAGTGTGGGTGGATCGAACACTGAAGCTTTCTTT